These 3 T cell receptor beta chains were all obtained from the same sample, sequenced in a study of MAIT cells during Salmonella Paratyphi A infection. The time point: healthy control second sampling, 21 days after first. The MAIT cell gate was Valpha7.2+ CD161+ T cells, sorted by flow cytometry. TCRdb called the 5' RACE reads again in MiXCR, with one record for every CDR3 protein. This table has 300 to 350 distinct CDR3 sequences, roughly a third appearing once. Material for sequencing was MAIT cells from PBMCs. These receptors were taken from an adult in good health.

By sample fraction, this clonotype is hyperexpanded. V and J are TRBV6-4 and TRBJ2-6; the D gene could be TRBD1 or TRBD2 (5 bases each). Trimming cost V 2 bases and J 1 base, with 6 bases left between them. CDR3 size: 15 residues. CDR1 is MRHNA, CDR2 SNTAGT, per germline. The CDR3 DNA follows: TGTGCCAGCAGTGACGGGGGTTCTGGGGCCAACGTCCTGACTTTC. Protein: CASSDGGSGANVLTF.

CDR3 in amino acids: CASSYSPEGQPQHF. As DNA, the CDR3 is TGTGCCAGCAGTTACTCACCGGAAGGACAGCCCCAGCATTTT. This chain links TRBV6-2 or TRBV6-3 with TRBJ1-5; D remains ambiguous. Germline V gene lookup returns CDR1 MNHEY and CDR2 SVGEGT. The CDR3 covers 14 residues. With 0 bases removed from V and 7 bases from J, the gap between germline ends came to 10 bases.

The chain is built from TRBV20-1 and TRBJ2-7; 8 bases fit TRBD1. The CDR3 is made up of 13 amino acids. J was trimmed by 6 bases and V by 3 bases; bases with no gene match: 7. Germline V gene lookup returns CDR1 DFQATT and CDR2 SNEGSKA (reference sequence). The CDR3 region is CSAREDRDVEQYF. The DNA of the CDR3 is TGCAGTGCTAGGGAGGACAGGGATGTCGAGCAGTACTTC.